This T cell receptor (beta chain) was captured by sequencing in a study of blood T cell repertoires in COVID-19. Study-wide background: The United States, Italy and Spain supplied acute and convalescent COVID-19 samples. Sources were T cells, B-cell-depleted T cells, or PBMCs; the material itself was cDNA or gDNA.

Original handling: Using reference gene primer amplification, nucleated cell counts were estimated. The method was immunoSEQ multiplex PCR; TCRdb's version includes in-frame clones alone and lacks a portion of them. The V and J calls and clone size were taken over from that table, and D and trimming were inferred from the DNA. The sample has about 130,000 clones; around 81% are singletons. The germline V and J ends were trimmed by 0 bases and 0 bases, with 9 bases remaining between them. Germline V gives CDR1 ENHRY, CDR2 SYGVKD. The CDR3 totals 15 residues. Sequenced: peripheral blood. The sequence was collected from a man aged 40-49 years with active or convalescent COVID-19. The rearrangement uses TRBV10-3 and TRBJ2-7, with D unclear. CDR3 coding DNA: TGTGCCATCAGTGAGTCCCTCGCGAGCTCCTACGAGCAGTACTTC. It specifies CAISESLASSYEQYF.